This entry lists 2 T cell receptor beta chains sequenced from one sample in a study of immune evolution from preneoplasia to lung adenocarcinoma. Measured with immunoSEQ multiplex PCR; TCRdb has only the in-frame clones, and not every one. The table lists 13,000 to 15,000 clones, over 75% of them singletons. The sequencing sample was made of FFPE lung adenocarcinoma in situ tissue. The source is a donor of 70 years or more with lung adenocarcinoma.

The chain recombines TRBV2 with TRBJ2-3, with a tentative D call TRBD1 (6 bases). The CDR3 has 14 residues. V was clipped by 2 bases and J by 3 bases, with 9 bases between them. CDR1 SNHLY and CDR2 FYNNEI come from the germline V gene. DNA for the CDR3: TGTGCCAGCAGTGAAATAACAGGGACAGATACGCAGTATTTT. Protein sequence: CASSEITGTDTQYF. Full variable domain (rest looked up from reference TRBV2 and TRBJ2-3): EPEVTQTPSHQVTQMGQEVILRCVPISNHLYFYWYRQILGQKVEFLVSFYNNEISEKSEIFDDQFSVERPDGSNFTLKIRSTKLEDSAMYFCASSEITGTDTQYFGPGTRLTVL.

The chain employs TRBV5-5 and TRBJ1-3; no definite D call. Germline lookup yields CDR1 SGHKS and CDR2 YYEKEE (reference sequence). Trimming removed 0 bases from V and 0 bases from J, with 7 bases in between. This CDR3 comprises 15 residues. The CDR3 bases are TGTGCCAGCAGCTTGGATCGGAGCTCTGGAAACACCATATATTTT. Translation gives CASSLDRSSGNTIYF.